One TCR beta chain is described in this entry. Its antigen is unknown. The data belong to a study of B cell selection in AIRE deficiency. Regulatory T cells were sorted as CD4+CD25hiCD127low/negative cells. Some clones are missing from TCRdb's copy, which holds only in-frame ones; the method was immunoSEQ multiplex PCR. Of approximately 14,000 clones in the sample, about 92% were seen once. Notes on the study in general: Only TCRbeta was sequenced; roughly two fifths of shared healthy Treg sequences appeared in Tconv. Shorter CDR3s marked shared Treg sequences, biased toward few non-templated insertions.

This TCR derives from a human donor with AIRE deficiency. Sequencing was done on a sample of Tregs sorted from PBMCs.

The CDR3 loop is CASSLGTGELFF. The CDR3 coding sequence is TGTGCCAGCAGCCTTGGAACCGGGGAGCTGTTTTTT. The gene calls are TRBV7-2 and TRBJ2-2; no clear D. The CDR3 totals 12 residues. V was cut by 5 bases and J by 5 bases, with 6 bases left in between. Looked up from germline, CDR1 is SGHTA and CDR2 is FQGNSA.